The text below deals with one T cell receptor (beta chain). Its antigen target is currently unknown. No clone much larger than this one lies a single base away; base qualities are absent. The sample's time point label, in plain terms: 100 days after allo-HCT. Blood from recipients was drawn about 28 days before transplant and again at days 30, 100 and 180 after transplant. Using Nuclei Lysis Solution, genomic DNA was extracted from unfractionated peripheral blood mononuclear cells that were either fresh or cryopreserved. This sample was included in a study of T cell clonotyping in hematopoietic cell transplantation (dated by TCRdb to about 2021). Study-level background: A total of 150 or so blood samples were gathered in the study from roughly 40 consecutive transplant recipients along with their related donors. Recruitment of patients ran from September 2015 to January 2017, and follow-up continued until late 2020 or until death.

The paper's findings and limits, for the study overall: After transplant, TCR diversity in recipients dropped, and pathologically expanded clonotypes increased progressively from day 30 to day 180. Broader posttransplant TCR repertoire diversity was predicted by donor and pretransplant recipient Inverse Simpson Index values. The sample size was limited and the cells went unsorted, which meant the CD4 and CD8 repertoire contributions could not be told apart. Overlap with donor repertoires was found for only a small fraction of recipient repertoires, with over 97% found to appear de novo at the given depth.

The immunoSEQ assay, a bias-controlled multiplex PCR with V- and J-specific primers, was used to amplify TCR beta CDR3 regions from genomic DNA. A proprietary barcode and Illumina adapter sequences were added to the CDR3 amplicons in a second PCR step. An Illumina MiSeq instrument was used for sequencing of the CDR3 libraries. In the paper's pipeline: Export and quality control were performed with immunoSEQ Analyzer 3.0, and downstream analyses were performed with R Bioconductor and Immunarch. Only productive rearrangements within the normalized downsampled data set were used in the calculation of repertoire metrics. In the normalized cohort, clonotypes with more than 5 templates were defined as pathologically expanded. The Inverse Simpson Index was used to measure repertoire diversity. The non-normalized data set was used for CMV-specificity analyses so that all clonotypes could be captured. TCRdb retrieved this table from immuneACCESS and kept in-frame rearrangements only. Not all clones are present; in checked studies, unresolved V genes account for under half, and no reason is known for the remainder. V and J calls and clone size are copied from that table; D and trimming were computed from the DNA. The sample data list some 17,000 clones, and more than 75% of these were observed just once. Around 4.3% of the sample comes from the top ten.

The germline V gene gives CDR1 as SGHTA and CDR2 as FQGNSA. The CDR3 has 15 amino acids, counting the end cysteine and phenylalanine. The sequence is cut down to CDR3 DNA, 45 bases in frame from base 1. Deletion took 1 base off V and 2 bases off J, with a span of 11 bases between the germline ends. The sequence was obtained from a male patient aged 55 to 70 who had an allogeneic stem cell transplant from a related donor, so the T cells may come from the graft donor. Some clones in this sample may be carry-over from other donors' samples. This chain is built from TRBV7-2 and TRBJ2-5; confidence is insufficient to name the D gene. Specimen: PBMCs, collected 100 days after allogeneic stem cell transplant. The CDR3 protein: CASSLERGRQETQYF. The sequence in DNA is TGTGCCAGCAGCTTAGAACGAGGCAGACAAGAGACCCAGTACTTC.